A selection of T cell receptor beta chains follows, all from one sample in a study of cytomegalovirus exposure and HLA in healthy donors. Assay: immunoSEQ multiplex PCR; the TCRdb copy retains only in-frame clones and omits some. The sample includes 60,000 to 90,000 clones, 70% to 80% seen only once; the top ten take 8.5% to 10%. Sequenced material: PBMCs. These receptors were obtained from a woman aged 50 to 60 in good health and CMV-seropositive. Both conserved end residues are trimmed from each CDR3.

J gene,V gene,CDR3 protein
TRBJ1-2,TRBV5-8,ASSPWGELYGYT
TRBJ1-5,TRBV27,ASSSEGEAQPQH
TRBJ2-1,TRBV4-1,ASSLYGAGGNEQF
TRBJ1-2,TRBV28,ASSLGTGIHGYT
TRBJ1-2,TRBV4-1,ASSQGTGPSGYT
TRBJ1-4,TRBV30,ASTWGRENEKLF
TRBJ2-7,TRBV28,ASSKTRFGTSSREQY
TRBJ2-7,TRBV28,ASGPRDRGISG
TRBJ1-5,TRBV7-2,ASSDETGYNQPQH
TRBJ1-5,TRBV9,ASSPGGHSNQPQH
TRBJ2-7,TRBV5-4,ASGPGGSPLYEQY
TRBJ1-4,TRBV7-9,ASSSGGNEKLF
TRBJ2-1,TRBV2,ASLETRYNEQF
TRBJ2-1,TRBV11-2,ASSYRDSHNEQF
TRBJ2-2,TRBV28,ASQTGISGELF
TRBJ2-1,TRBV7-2,ASSPVMGVGVF
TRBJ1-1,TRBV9,ASSGTGEVNTEAF
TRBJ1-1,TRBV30,GYGQLSTEAF
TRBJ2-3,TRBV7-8,ASSLSSTSGGSTDTQY
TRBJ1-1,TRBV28,ASSLVGVPNTEAF
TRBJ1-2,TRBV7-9,ASSSTGTGIIGYT
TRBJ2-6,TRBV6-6,ASFPGTFSGANVLT
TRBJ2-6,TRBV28,ASSALQGAGGANVLT
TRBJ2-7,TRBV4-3,ASSQDWADFSYEQY
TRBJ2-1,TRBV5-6,ASTLKGQPYNEQF
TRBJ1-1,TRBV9,ASSAWNTEAF
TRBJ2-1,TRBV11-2,ASSPRTSGGYSSYNEQF
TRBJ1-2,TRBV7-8,ASSLAAGANYGYT
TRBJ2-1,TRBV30,AWSVAGNEQF
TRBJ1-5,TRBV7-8,ASSFGGPSKLNQPQH